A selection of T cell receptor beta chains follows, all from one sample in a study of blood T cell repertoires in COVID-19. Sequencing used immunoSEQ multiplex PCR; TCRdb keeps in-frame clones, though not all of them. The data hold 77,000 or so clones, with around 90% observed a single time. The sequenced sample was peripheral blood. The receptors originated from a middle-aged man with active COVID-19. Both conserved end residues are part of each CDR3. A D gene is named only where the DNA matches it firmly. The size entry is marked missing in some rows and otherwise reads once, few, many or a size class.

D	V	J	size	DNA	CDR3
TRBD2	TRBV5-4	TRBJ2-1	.	TGTGCCAGCAGCGGCCCTAGCGGATTCTACAATGAGCAGTTCTTC	CASSGPSGFYNEQFF
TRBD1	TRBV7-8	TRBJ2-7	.	TGTGCCAGCAGCTACCGGGACAGGGGGCTGGAGCAGTACTTC	CASSYRDRGLEQYF
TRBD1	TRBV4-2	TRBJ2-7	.	TGTGCCAGCAGCCAAGGGACAGGGCAATACGAGCAGTACTTC	CASSQGTGQYEQYF
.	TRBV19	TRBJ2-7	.	TGTGCCAGTAGTCCGGGATTATCGGGCGAGCAGTACTTC	CASSPGLSGEQYF
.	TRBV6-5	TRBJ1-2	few	TGTGCCAGCAGGGACAGCATCCTTAACTATGGCTACACCTTC	CASRDSILNYGYTF
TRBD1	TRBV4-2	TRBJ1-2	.	TGTGCCAGCAGTTACCTCGACAGGGCTAATAACTATGGCTACACCTTC	CASSYLDRANNYGYTF
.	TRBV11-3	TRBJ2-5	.	TGTGCCAGCAGCTCGCGAAGTCTTCAAGAGACCCAGTACTTC	CASSSRSLQETQYF
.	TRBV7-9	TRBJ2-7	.	TGTGCCAGCAGCCTAGGAGGGCCCTCCTACGAGCAGTACTTC	CASSLGGPSYEQYF
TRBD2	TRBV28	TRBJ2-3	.	TGTGCCAGCAGTTTTAAGCGGGGGGAGACCGGCACAGATACGCAGTATTTT	CASSFKRGETGTDTQYF
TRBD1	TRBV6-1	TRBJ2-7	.	TGTGCCAGCAGTGACCGGGACAGGGCTTATTTGGCTTCCTACGAGCAGTACTTC	CASSDRDRAYLASYEQYF
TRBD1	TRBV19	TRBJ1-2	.	TGTGCCAGTAGTCGGACAGGGACCAACTATGGCTACACCTTC	CASSRTGTNYGYTF
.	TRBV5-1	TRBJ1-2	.	TGCGCCAGCACCCCCGGAGCGGGGGGCTACACCTTC	CASTPGAGGYTF
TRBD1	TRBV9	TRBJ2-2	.	TGTGCCAGCAGCGTAAGATCACAGGGGGCTATGAAGGCCGGGGAGCTGTTTTTT	CASSVRSQGAMKAGELFF
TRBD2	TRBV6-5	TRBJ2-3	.	TGTGCCAGCAGGGGACTAGCGGTTAGCACAGATACGCAGTATTTT	CASRGLAVSTDTQYF
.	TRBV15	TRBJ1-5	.	TGTGCCACCAGCAGAGAAAGCAGGATCAATCAGCCCCAGCATTTT	CATSRESRINQPQHF
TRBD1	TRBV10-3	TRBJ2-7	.	TGTGCCACCGGGTCCGACAGGGCGGGTTCCGATTACGAGCAGTACTTC	CATGSDRAGSDYEQYF
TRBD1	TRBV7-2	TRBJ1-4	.	TGTGCCAGCAGCCCGGACAGGGTTCGAACTAATGAAAAACTGTTTTTT	CASSPDRVRTNEKLFF
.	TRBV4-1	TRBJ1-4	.	TGCGCCAGCAGCCATATACGGGGGGAACTGTTTTTT	CASSHIRGELFF
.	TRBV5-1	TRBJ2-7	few	TGCGCCAGCAGGGCACAGGGAGCAACCTACGAGCAGTACTTC	CASRAQGATYEQYF
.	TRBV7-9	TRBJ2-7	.	TGTGCCAGCAGCTTAGGGCGGGCCTACGAGCAGTACTTC	CASSLGRAYEQYF
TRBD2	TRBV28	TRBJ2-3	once	TGTGCCAGCACCCTAGCGACTAGCGGGAGGAATACGCAGTATTTT	CASTLATSGRNTQYF
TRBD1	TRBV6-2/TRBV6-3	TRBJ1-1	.	TGTGCCAGCAGTTTAAACAGGGGCCTCTACACTGAAGCTTTCTTT	CASSLNRGLYTEAFF
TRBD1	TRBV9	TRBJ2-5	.	TGTGCCAGCAGCCGAACAGGGGCCGGAGAGACCCAGTACTTC	CASSRTGAGETQYF
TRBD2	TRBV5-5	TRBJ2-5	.	TGTGCCAGCAGCTACACTAGCGGGGTTTGGGAGACCCAGTACTTC	CASSYTSGVWETQYF
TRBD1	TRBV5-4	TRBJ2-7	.	TGTGCCAGCACAAGGGGGACAGGGACGGACTACGAGCAGTACTTC	CASTRGTGTDYEQYF
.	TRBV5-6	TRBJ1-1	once	TGTGCCAGCAGCTTGAGGGGGTTGAACACTGAAGCTTTCTTT	CASSLRGLNTEAFF
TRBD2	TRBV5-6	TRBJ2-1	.	TGTGCCAGCAGATCTGGGACTAGACCGTACAATGAGCAGTTCTTC	CASRSGTRPYNEQFF
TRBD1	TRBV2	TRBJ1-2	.	TGTGCCAGCACTTACGGGACAGGGGGCCGCTATGGCTACACCTTC	CASTYGTGGRYGYTF
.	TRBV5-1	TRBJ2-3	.	TGCGCCAGCAGGGGCCAGGGCCGGGCCACAGATACGCAGTATTTT	CASRGQGRATDTQYF
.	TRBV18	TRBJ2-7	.	TGTGCCAGCTCACCACCTCCAGGGTCCTTCCACGAGCAGTACTTC	CASSPPPGSFHEQYF
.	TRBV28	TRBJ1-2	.	TGTGCCAGCAGTTTAGGCCAGAACTATGGCTACACCTTC	CASSLGQNYGYTF
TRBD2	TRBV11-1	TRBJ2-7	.	TGTGCCAGCAGCGTGACTAGCGGGGGAAACTACGAGCAGTACTTC	CASSVTSGGNYEQYF
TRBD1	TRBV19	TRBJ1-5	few	TGTGCCAGTAGTCGACAGGGGGCGTGGGTTCAGCCCCAGCATTTT	CASSRQGAWVQPQHF
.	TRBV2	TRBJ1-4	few	TGTGCCAGCAGACGACAAGATGAAAAACTGTTTTTT	CASRRQDEKLFF
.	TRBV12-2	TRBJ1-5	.	TGTGCAAGTCGCTCGAGGCCAGGGAGGGACAATCAGCCCCAGCATTTT	CASRSRPGRDNQPQHF
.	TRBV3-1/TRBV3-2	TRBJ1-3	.	TGTGCCAGCAGCCCAGCCGAGGGCGCTGGAAACACCATATATTTT	CASSPAEGAGNTIYF
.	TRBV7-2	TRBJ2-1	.	TGTGCCAGCAGCGTGCAAGGGGGGGGTGAGCAGTTCTTC	CASSVQGGGEQFF
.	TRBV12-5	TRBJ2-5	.	TGTGCTAGTGGCCTAAACCGGGTCAAGGGGGAGACCCAGTACTTC	CASGLNRVKGETQYF
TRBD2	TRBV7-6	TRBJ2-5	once	TGTGCCAGCAGCCCCTCCCCCAGGGGATCGGGGGGGAGGCGGGTGACCCAGTACTTC	CASSPSPRGSGGRRVTQYF
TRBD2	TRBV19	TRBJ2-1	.	TGTGCCAGTAGTAGTTTCGCTAGCGGGTTAAGCTCCTACAATGAGCAGTTCTTC	CASSSFASGLSSYNEQFF
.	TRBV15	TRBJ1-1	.	TGTGCCACCAGCAGAGATATTGGGGCCGCTGAAGCTTTCTTT	CATSRDIGAAEAFF
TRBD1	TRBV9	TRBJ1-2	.	TGTGCCAGCAGCGATCACAGGGGGCCTCCGACTGGCTACACCTTC	CASSDHRGPPTGYTF
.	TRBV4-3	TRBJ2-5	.	TGCGCCAGCAGCCAGCCGGGGCAGGGAGGGACCCAGTACTTC	CASSQPGQGGTQYF
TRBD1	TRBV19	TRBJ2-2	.	TGTGCCAGTAGTATGGGACAGGGGATGGTCGGGGAGCTGTTTTTT	CASSMGQGMVGELFF
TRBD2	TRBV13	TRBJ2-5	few	TGTGCCAGCAGCCTAGCACTAGCGGGGCGCCAAGAGACCCAGTACTTC	CASSLALAGRQETQYF
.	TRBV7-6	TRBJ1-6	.	TGTGCCAGCAGCTTAGCGCCAGGTGTGAATTCACCCCTCCACTTT	CASSLAPGVNSPLHF
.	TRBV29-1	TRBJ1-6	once	TGCAGCGTTGGGGGCGCAGATCAAAGGGGTGGTTTGACCCTCCACTTT	CSVGGADQRGGLTLHF
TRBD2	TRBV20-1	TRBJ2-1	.	TGCAGTGCTAGTCTAGCGGGGGGGCTCTCCTACAATGAGCAGTTCTTC	CSASLAGGLSYNEQFF
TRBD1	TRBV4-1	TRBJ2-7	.	TGCGCCAGCAGCCAAGAAGGCTGGAGACAGGGGGGCGAGCAGTACTTC	CASSQEGWRQGGEQYF
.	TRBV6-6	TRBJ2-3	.	TGTGCCAGCACCCCCGGGATAAAAAGCACAGATACGCAGTATTTT	CASTPGIKSTDTQYF
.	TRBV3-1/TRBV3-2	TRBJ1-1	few	TGTGCCAGCAGCCTCCGGGACTTTGAAGCTTTCTTT	CASSLRDFEAFF
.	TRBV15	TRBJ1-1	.	TGTGCCACCAGCACCGCCCGGGCAGGGATGAACACTGAAGCTTTCTTT	CATSTARAGMNTEAFF
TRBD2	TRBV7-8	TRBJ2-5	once	TGTGCCAGCAGCCTGCTAGCGGGGGCTTGGGAGACCCAGTACTTC	CASSLLAGAWETQYF